The 26 T cell receptor beta chains presented below share a single source sample, sequenced in a study of cytomegalovirus exposure and HLA in healthy donors (dated by TCRdb to about 2017). The library was generated by the immunoSEQ multiplex PCR assay. For the multiplex PCR, a mixture combining 60 forward primers for TCR Vbeta segments and 13 reverse primers for TCR Jbeta segments was used. Entries here come from immuneACCESS through TCRdb and include only in-frame sequences with V and J called. Some clones fail to appear in such tables; in the studies checked, an unresolved V gene covers under half of the shortfall, and the cause of the remainder is unknown. The sample table holds around 180,000 clones, of which roughly 80% were seen once. Approximately 0.26% of the sample goes to the ten largest clones. Sequencing input: PBMCs. These receptors were obtained from a boy aged 5-17 years in good health and CMV-seronegative.

The genes are TRBV7-9 and TRBJ2-1; no clear D. CDR3 length: 14 amino acids. The V and J ends lost 0 bases and 4 bases respectively, with 7 bases between them. Germline V gene lookup returns CDR1 SEHNR and CDR2 FQNEAQ (reference sequence). This CDR3 reads CASSLAQRYNEQFF. CDR3 DNA: TGTGCCAGCAGCTTAGCACAGAGATACAATGAGCAGTTCTTC.

The gene calls are TRBV28 and TRBJ1-1, with D hard to call. The CDR3 is 12 amino acids. Trimming pared 3 bases from V and 5 bases from J, leaving 7 bases between. Germline CDR1 and CDR2: MDHEN and SYDVKM. Here the CDR3 DNA reads TGTGCCAGCAGTTTCGGGGAAACTGAAGCTTTCTTT. It codes for CASSFGETEAFF. The complete variable domain, with remaining parts taken from reference TRBV28 and TRBJ1-1, reads DVKVTQSSRYLVKRTGEKVFLECVQDMDHENMFWYRQDPGLGLRLIYFSYDVKMKEKGDIPEGYSVSREKKERFSLILESASTNQTSMYLCASSFGETEAFFGQGTRLTVV.

CDR3 sequence reads: CASSSGEGAGYNEQFF. The CDR3 region has the DNA TGTGCCAGCAGCTCCGGCGAAGGGGCGGGGTACAATGAGCAGTTCTTC. The chain uses TRBV5-4 and TRBJ2-1; the D gene is possibly TRBD2 (6 bases). Germline loops: CDR1 SGHNT, CDR2 YYREEE (reference sequence). Trimming shortened V by 3 bases and J by 4 bases, and 17 bases separated the two germline ends. CDR3 length: 16 residues. The full variable domain, rest sourced from reference TRBV5-4 and TRBJ2-1, is ETGVTQSPTHLIKTRGQQVTLRCSSQSGHNTVSWYQQALGQGPQFIFQYYREEENGRGNFPPRFSGLQFPNYSSELNVNALELDDSALYLCASSSGEGAGYNEQFFGPGTRLTVL.

This rearrangement joins TRBV2 to TRBJ1-4, with D unclear. Germline V gene data show CDR1 as SNHLY and CDR2 as FYNNEI. Trimming stripped 1 base from V and 5 bases from J, with 11 bases between. The CDR3 contains 15 residues. In DNA form, the CDR3 reads TGTGCCAGCAGTGAAGTTTACAGTAAAAATGAAAAACTGTTTTTT. Translating gives CASSEVYSKNEKLFF. The variable domain in full, with the rest retrieved from reference TRBV2 and TRBJ1-4, is EPEVTQTPSHQVTQMGQEVILRCVPISNHLYFYWYRQILGQKVEFLVSFYNNEISEKSEIFDDQFSVERPDGSNFTLKIRSTKLEDSAMYFCASSEVYSKNEKLFFGSGTQLSVL.

This sequence joins TRBV19 and TRBJ1-2; maybe TRBD1 (5 bases). CDR1 and CDR2 (germline): LNHDA, SQIVND (reference sequence). Trimming left V 7 bases short and J 2 bases short, with 11 bases between. There are 13 residues in the CDR3. The CDR3 region has the DNA TGTGCCAGTACGCCAGGGTTGAACTATGGCTACACCTTC. It encodes CASTPGLNYGYTF.

The V call is TRBV14, the J call TRBJ1-1; tentatively, D is TRBD1 (6 bases). Trimming took 3 bases from V and 0 from J, leaving 23 bases between them. CDR1 is SGHDN, CDR2 FVKESK, per germline. This CDR3 has 19 residues. This chain's CDR3 is CASSQGLQGEFRMNTEAFF. The DNA of the CDR3 is TGTGCCAGCAGCCAGGGTTTACAGGGCGAGTTTAGGATGAACACTGAAGCTTTCTTT.

This chain links TRBV7-9 with TRBJ2-1; possible D gene TRBD2, 6 bases. The ends were cut back, 5 bases at V and 8 bases at J, with 10 bases in the middle. CDR3 length equals 12 residues. Germline V lookup: CDR1 SEHNR, CDR2 FQNEAQ (reference sequence). The CDR3 sequence: CASSLGTDEQFF. The CDR3 DNA reads as TGTGCCAGCAGCCTTGGGACTGATGAGCAGTTCTTC.

This chain uses TRBV7-8 with TRBJ1-5; 8 nucleotides match TRBD1. This CDR3 region has 18 residues. Looked up from germline, CDR1 is SGHVS and CDR2 is FQNEAQ. The V gene end was trimmed by 2 bases and the J gene end by 7 bases; junction bases not matched to a gene: 16. The CDR3 protein is CASSLLVRRTGRGQPQHF. In DNA, the CDR3 is TGTGCCAGCAGCTTACTCGTAAGGCGGACAGGGCGTGGGCAGCCCCAGCATTTT. The full variable domain, in which reference TRBV7-8 and TRBJ1-5 provide the parts outside the CDR3, is GAGVSQSPRYKVAKRGQDVALRCDPISGHVSLFWYQQALGQGPEFLTYFQNEAQLDKSGLPSDRFFAERPEGSVSTLKIQRTQQEDSAVYLCASSLLVRRTGRGQPQHFGDGTRLSIL.

The CDR3 DNA reads TGTGCCAGCACCTCCCGACTAGCGGGAGAATCAGATACGCAGTATTTT. Protein product: CASTSRLAGESDTQYF. The chain joins TRBV27 to TRBJ2-3; TRBD2 matches at 12 bases. The germline gives CDR1 MNHEY, CDR2 SMNVEV (reference sequence). With 7 bases clipped from V and 4 bases from J, the junction kept 9 bases outside the gene matches. CDR3 length equals 16 residues.

This chain joins TRBV4-3 and TRBJ1-3; perhaps TRBD1 as D (6 bases). The CDR3 spans 17 residues. Trimming removed 4 bases at V and 0 bases at J, with 16 bases between. Germline V gene sequence: CDR1 LGHNA, CDR2 YSLEER. This CDR3 is CASSRDLLGASGNTIYF. DNA for the CDR3: TGCGCCAGCAGCCGAGACCTCCTGGGGGCCTCTGGAAACACCATATATTTT.

The J gene is TRBJ1-4, the V gene TRBV6-6, with 8 bases identical to TRBD1. This CDR3 has 13 residues. Trimming removed 8 bases from V and 5 bases from J; junction bases left unmatched: 4. The germline V gene has CDR1 MNHNY and CDR2 SVGAGI (reference sequence). CDR3 region: CASLRGPNEKLFF. The DNA for the CDR3 is TGTGCCAGCCTCAGGGGGCCGAATGAAAAACTGTTTTTT.

This chain connects TRBV27 to TRBJ2-7; TRBD1 is a possible D gene (6 bases). Germline CDR1 is MNHEY and CDR2 is SMNVEV (reference sequence). This CDR3 comprises 15 residues. V shed 9 bases and J shed 0 bases, with 18 bases lying between them. DNA for the CDR3: TGTGCCAGTCAAAGAGACAGGTACAGCTCCTACGAGCAGTACTTC. Translation: CASQRDRYSSYEQYF.

V is TRBV5-6 and J is TRBJ1-2; the match to TRBD1 covers 7 bases. Trimming removed 4 bases from V and 3 bases from J; junction bases left unmatched: 6. The length of the CDR3 is 14 residues. The germline V gene has CDR1 SGHDT and CDR2 YYEEEE. Here the CDR3 DNA reads TGTGCCAGCAGCCTGACAGGGCTGGACTATGGCTACACCTTC. This codes for CASSLTGLDYGYTF.

This sequence joins TRBV2 and TRBJ2-7, with D perhaps TRBD1 (5 bases). CDR1 and CDR2 (germline): SNHLY, FYNNEI. The CDR3 covers 13 residues. V lost 6 bases to trimming and J lost 4 bases, with 13 bases between them. The CDR3 DNA reads as TGTGCCAGCAGCGTCTCTTACAGGTACGAGCAGTACTTC. Residues: CASSVSYRYEQYF. The complete variable domain, with remaining parts taken from reference TRBV2 and TRBJ2-7, reads EPEVTQTPSHQVTQMGQEVILRCVPISNHLYFYWYRQILGQKVEFLVSFYNNEISEKSEIFDDQFSVERPDGSNFTLKIRSTKLEDSAMYFCASSVSYRYEQYFGPGTRLTVT.

This rearrangement joins TRBV27 to TRBJ2-1; TRBD2 agrees at 8 bases. The germline gives CDR1 MNHEY, CDR2 SMNVEV (reference sequence). The CDR3 is 13 residues long. The ends lost 6 bases at V and 7 bases at J; junction bases unmatched: 5. The DNA of the CDR3 is TGTGCCAGCAGATTTAGCGGGGTGAATGAGCAGTTCTTC. Translated: CASRFSGVNEQFF.

The V call is TRBV9, the J call TRBJ2-1, with 9 bases that match TRBD2. CDR1 SGDLS and CDR2 YYNGEE come from the germline V gene. The V and J ends lost 4 bases and 6 bases, in that order; junction bases with no gene match: 11. This CDR3 spans 16 amino acids. The chain's CDR3 is CASSLEPGLAGNEQFF. The CDR3 DNA is TGTGCCAGCAGCCTCGAACCGGGACTAGCAGGCAATGAGCAGTTCTTC.

Regarding this clone: One end of the junction fails to match germline, which may point to a read error. This chain joins TRBV7-7 and TRBJ2-3, with D perhaps matching TRBD1 (6 bases). The CDR3 sequence is 15 residues long. CDR1 is SSHAT, CDR2 FNYEAQ, per germline (reference sequence). This CDR3 reads CASSPGHRFTDTQYF. The CDR3 bases are TGTGCTAGCAGTCCGGGACACAGATTCACAGATACGCAGTATTTT.

This chain connects TRBV10-3 to TRBJ1-1; 9 positions agree with TRBD1. CDR1 is ENHRY and CDR2 is SYGVKD in the germline V gene. The CDR3 is 14 amino acids. The junction had 7 bases not matched to a gene; V was cut back by 6 bases and J by 5 bases. CDR3 in amino acids: CAISADRGRTEAFF. The CDR3 DNA sequence: TGTGCCATCAGCGCTGACAGGGGGAGGACTGAAGCTTTCTTT.

The V and J genes are TRBV5-1 and TRBJ2-1; TRBD2 agrees at 11 bases. After removal of 2 bases from V and 2 bases from J, the junction contained 6 bases not matched to a gene. This CDR3 has 17 residues. Germline CDR1 is SGHRS and CDR2 is YFSETQ. Here the CDR3 reads CASSFRIAGGAYNEQFF. The CDR3 DNA reads as TGCGCCAGCAGCTTTCGTATAGCGGGAGGGGCCTACAATGAGCAGTTCTTC.

The chain uses TRBV5-6 and TRBJ2-3; D call uncertain. Germline CDR1 reads SGHDT; CDR2 reads YYEEEE. This CDR3 is built from 15 residues. V was cut by 1 base and J by 6 bases, with 15 bases left in between. The CDR3 here is CASSLRLPGVDTQYF. CDR3 DNA: TGTGCCAGCAGCTTGAGGCTTCCAGGTGTGGATACGCAGTATTTT.

The gene calls are TRBV27 and TRBJ2-5; 11 bases agree with TRBD1. The germline V gene encodes CDR1 MNHEY and CDR2 SMNVEV (reference sequence). This CDR3 comprises 16 residues. With V trimmed by 4 bases and J by 4 bases, 8 bases remained unmatched. CDR3 in DNA: TGTGCCAGCAGTTCACCTGGGACAGGGGGACGAGAGACCCAGTACTTC. Its translation is CASSSPGTGGRETQYF.

The chain uses TRBV7-9 and TRBJ2-1; D possibly corresponds to TRBD1 (6 bases). V was trimmed by 5 bases and J by 8 bases, leaving 19 bases between them. The CDR3 length is 15 residues. Germline V gene data show CDR1 as SEHNR and CDR2 as FQNEAQ (reference sequence). CDR3 protein: CASSLVTGRLDEQFF. CDR3 in DNA: TGTGCCAGCAGCCTTGTGACAGGTCGCCTCGATGAGCAGTTCTTC.

The chain combines TRBV7-2 with TRBJ2-1; maybe TRBD2 (6 bases). Per the germline V gene, CDR1 is SGHTA and CDR2 is FQGNSA. The CDR3 consists of 15 residues. V gave up 4 bases and J gave up 3 bases, with 13 bases separating them. This CDR3 is CASSWRGPHYNEQFF. DNA of the CDR3: TGTGCCAGCAGCTGGAGGGGACCGCACTACAATGAGCAGTTCTTC.

V usage is TRBV9 and J usage is TRBJ2-7; TRBD1 agrees at 10 bases. Germline loops: CDR1 SGDLS, CDR2 YYNGEE. J lost 5 bases, V lost 2 bases, and 4 bases had no gene match. The CDR3 loop spans 14 amino acids. CDR3 DNA: TGTGCCAGCAGCGTGGGACAGGGGAGGGACGAGCAGTACTTC. This codes for CASSVGQGRDEQYF.

The chain is built from TRBV28 and TRBJ2-7; the D gene is possibly TRBD1 (6 bases). Deletions cut 2 bases from V and 6 bases from J, with 11 bases between. The CDR3 length is 13 residues. Germline values: CDR1 MDHEN, CDR2 SYDVKM. CDR3 region: CASSLTGSVEQYF. CDR3 bases: TGTGCCAGCAGTTTAACAGGGTCGGTCGAGCAGTACTTC.

The chain uses TRBV30 and TRBJ1-5; maybe TRBD1 (5 bases). Germline values: CDR1 GTSNPN, CDR2 SVGIG (reference sequence). CDR3 length equals 16 residues. V was shortened by 1 base and J by 2 bases, with 15 bases between the two germline ends. The CDR3: CAWSALGLQGNQPQHF. CDR3 DNA: TGTGCCTGGAGTGCCCTGGGACTCCAGGGCAATCAGCCCCAGCATTTT.